Presented here are 27 T cell receptor beta chains from one specimen sequenced in a study of PD-1 blockade in classical Hodgkin lymphoma. Profiled with immunoSEQ multiplex PCR; TCRdb holds only in-frame clones, not every one. The sample has fewer than 5,000 clones; about 61% are singletons. Time point denoted: cycle 4 day 1 (C4D1), after more than 5 weeks of nivolumab. Every single patient, without exception, relapsed after autologous stem cell transplantation, and brentuximab vedotin exposure varied. The sample here was peripheral blood mononuclear cells (PBMCs), taken before the fourth cycle of nivolumab. The source of these receptors is a human donor with classical Hodgkin lymphoma.

V usage is TRBV28 and J usage is TRBJ2-3; 8 nucleotides align to TRBD2. The CDR3 is 16 residues long. Germline values: CDR1 MDHEN, CDR2 SYDVKM. V was clipped by 2 bases and J by 0 bases; unmatched bases: 4. CDR3 coding DNA: TGTGCCAGCAGTTTACCCTCTAGCGGGAGCACAGATACGCAGTATTTT. Encoded protein: CASSLPSSGSTDTQYF.

The chain couples TRBV6-5 to TRBJ2-1, with TRBD1 as a possible D gene (5 bases). The V gene lost 2 bases and the J gene lost 5 bases, with 10 bases spanning the gap. Germline V gene data show CDR1 as MNHEY and CDR2 as SVGAGI. The CDR3 has 14 amino acids. This CDR3 is CASSYGADDNEQFF. CDR3 sequence (DNA): TGTGCCAGCAGTTACGGGGCAGACGACAATGAGCAGTTCTTC.

The chain uses TRBV30 and TRBJ1-1, with no clear D. Between the trimmed V and J ends, which lost 0 bases and 7 bases, there was a span of 21 bases. CDR1 is GTSNPN and CDR2 is SVGIG in the germline V gene (reference sequence). CDR3 length: 16 amino acids. The CDR3 coding sequence is TGTGCCTGGAGTGTACTCACAGACGTGAGCTACCTTGAAGCTTTCTTT. Its protein product is CAWSVLTDVSYLEAFF.

V gene TRBV19 combines with J gene TRBJ1-5; D not certain. Trimming took 7 bases from V and 6 from J, leaving 16 bases between them. The CDR3 spans 14 residues. Looked up from germline, CDR1 is LNHDA and CDR2 is SQIVND (reference sequence). The CDR3 loop is CASTPEWFAQPQHF. For the CDR3, the DNA is TGTGCCAGTACCCCAGAGTGGTTTGCTCAGCCCCAGCATTTT.

The gene calls are TRBV5-5 and TRBJ1-1; D not certain. Between the trimmed V and J ends, which lost 4 bases and 1 base, there was a span of 14 bases. CDR1 and CDR2 from the germline V gene are SGHKS and YYEKEE (reference sequence). CDR3 length equals 15 residues. The CDR3 is CASSPPRGRNTEAFF. The CDR3 DNA reads TGTGCCAGCAGCCCCCCAAGAGGGAGGAACACTGAAGCTTTCTTT.

For the CDR3, the DNA is TGTGCCAGCAGCTTGGGACTAGCGATAGATACGCAGTATTTT. It codes for CASSLGLAIDTQYF. The chain joins TRBV7-9 to TRBJ2-3, with 10 bases that match TRBD2. The CDR3 runs to 14 residues. V shed 3 bases, J shed 5 bases, and the junction held 2 bases outside the gene matches. Germline-derived CDR1 and CDR2 are SEHNR and FQNEAQ (reference sequence).

The gene calls are TRBV14 and TRBJ2-1; perhaps D is TRBD1 or TRBD2 (5 bases each). CDR3 length: 16 residues. With 3 bases removed from V and 1 base from J, the gap between germline ends came to 13 bases. Germline V gene data show CDR1 as SGHDN and CDR2 as FVKESK. The CDR3 nucleotides read TGTGCCAGCAGCCAGAGAATCGGGGCATCCTACAATGAGCAGTTCTTC. Amino acids: CASSQRIGASYNEQFF. Full variable domain (outside the CDR3, taken from reference TRBV14 and TRBJ2-1): EAGVTQFPSHSVIEKGQTVTLRCDPISGHDNLYWYRRVMGKEIKFLLHFVKESKQDESGMPNNRFLAERTGGTYSTLKVQPAELEDSGVYFCASSQRIGASYNEQFFGPGTRLTVL.

The rearrangement joins TRBV29-1 to TRBJ1-2; a weak D match, TRBD1 (5 bases). Looked up from germline, CDR1 is SQVTM and CDR2 is ANQGSEA. The CDR3 is 12 residues long. Trimming took 4 bases from V and 2 from J, leaving 8 bases between them. The CDR3 is CSVVPGNYGYTF. The CDR3 DNA sequence: TGCAGCGTTGTCCCAGGGAACTATGGCTACACCTTC.

The V gene is TRBV27, the J gene TRBJ2-3; 9 bases fit TRBD1. Germline CDR1 and CDR2: MNHEY and SMNVEV (reference sequence). V trimming: 2 bases; J trimming: 8 bases; junction bases outside the gene matches: 8. This CDR3 spans 15 amino acids. The CDR3 here is CASSLTGQGSSTQYF. The CDR3 DNA reads as TGTGCCAGCAGTTTAACGGGACAGGGTTCAAGTACGCAGTATTTT.

This clone was picked up a small number of times. The rearrangement uses TRBV4-1 and TRBJ2-3; D unresolved. Trimming pared 5 bases from V and 0 bases from J, leaving 12 bases between. CDR1 is MGHRA, CDR2 YSYEKL, per germline. This CDR3 has 15 residues. The chain's CDR3 is CASSVTGLSTDTQYF. The CDR3, as DNA: TGCGCCAGCAGCGTTACTGGTCTGAGCACAGATACGCAGTATTTT.

CDR3 bases: TGTGCCAGCTCACCATTCGGCAGGGGGGATGTGAATGAGCAGTTCTTC. Translation gives CASSPFGRGDVNEQFF. V is TRBV18 and J is TRBJ2-1; possible D gene TRBD1, 7 bases. This CDR3 is built from 16 residues. Looked up from germline, CDR1 is KGHSH and CDR2 is LQKENI. Trimming removed 2 bases from V and 7 bases from J, with 18 bases in between.

The chain is built from TRBV28 and TRBJ1-2, with no clear D. V lost 3 bases and J 3 bases, leaving 11 bases between the germline ends. The CDR3 totals 14 residues. Germline CDR1 and CDR2: MDHEN and SYDVKM. Here the CDR3 reads CASSLEGRDYGYTF. The DNA of the CDR3 is TGTGCCAGCAGTTTGGAGGGCAGAGACTATGGCTACACCTTC.

This clone was detected a few times. The chain has TRBV4-1 and TRBJ1-5; 7 bases are a match to TRBD1. The CDR3 has 15 residues. The V segment lost 2 bases and the J segment 9 bases; nucleotides outside the gene matches: 10. CDR1 is MGHRA and CDR2 is YSYEKL in the germline V gene. The CDR3 protein is CASSQFTGTVRPQHF. The CDR3 DNA reads TGCGCCAGCAGCCAATTCACCGGGACAGTTAGGCCCCAGCATTTT.

This chain uses TRBV20-1 with TRBJ2-1; D is possibly TRBD1 (5 bases). V was shortened by 3 bases and J by 6 bases, with 6 bases between the two germline ends. The CDR3 has 11 residues. Germline V gives CDR1 DFQATT, CDR2 SNEGSKA (reference sequence). CDR3 sequence: CSASRGNEQFF. The CDR3 bases are TGCAGTGCTAGTAGGGGCAATGAGCAGTTCTTC.

J is TRBJ2-5 and V is TRBV7-2; 10 nucleotides agree with TRBD1. CDR1 is SGHTA, CDR2 FQGNSA, per germline. CDR3 size: 15 residues. The junction had 6 bases not matched to a gene; V was cut back by 3 bases and J by 5 bases. As DNA, the CDR3 is TGTGCCAGCAGCTTGGGACAGGGGATCAGGGAGACCCAGTACTTC. Translation: CASSLGQGIRETQYF. Together with reference TRBV7-2 and TRBJ2-5, the CDR3 gives the full variable domain: GAGVSQSPSNKVTEKGKDVELRCDPISGHTALYWYRQSLGQGLEFLIYFQGNSAPDKSGLPSDRFSAERTGGSVSTLTIQRTQQEDSAVYLCASSLGQGIRETQYFGPGTRLLVL.

The gene calls are TRBV7-6 and TRBJ2-1; 9 bases agree with TRBD1. Per germline, CDR1 SGHVS and CDR2 FNYEAQ. This CDR3 contains 15 residues. The J segment lost 6 bases and the V segment lost 5 bases, leaving 8 bases of the junction unmatched. CDR3 in DNA: TGTGCCAGCAGCGCCAGGACAGGGGTTCGCAATGAGCAGTTCTTC. Residues: CASSARTGVRNEQFF.

The chain is built from TRBV4-3 and TRBJ2-3; no reliable D call. V lost 0 bases to trimming and J lost 4 bases, with 5 bases between them. CDR1 is LGHNA and CDR2 is YSLEER in the germline V gene. This CDR3 contains 13 residues. CDR3 protein: CASSQDLPDTQYF. The CDR3 DNA is TGCGCCAGCAGCCAAGATCTGCCAGATACGCAGTATTTT.

By share, this clone ranks as medium-sized. J is TRBJ2-7 and V is TRBV6-5; no clear D. Germline lookup yields CDR1 MNHEY and CDR2 SVGAGI. V gave up 8 bases and J gave up 0 bases, with 11 bases separating them. This CDR3 is built from 13 residues. The CDR3 region has the DNA TGTGCCAGCCCATTTCCCCGCTCCTACGAGCAGTACTTC. Its protein is CASPFPRSYEQYF.

The gene calls are TRBV5-1 and TRBJ2-3; 8 positions agree with TRBD2. This CDR3 comprises 15 residues. V shed 2 bases and J 0 bases; nucleotides not matched to a gene: 2. CDR1 SGHRS and CDR2 YFSETQ come from the germline V gene. CDR3 loop: CASSFGRASTDTQYF. DNA of the CDR3: TGCGCCAGCAGCTTCGGGAGGGCGAGCACAGATACGCAGTATTTT.

V gene TRBV14 combines with J gene TRBJ2-7, with a tentative D call TRBD1 (6 bases). Trimming removed 4 bases from V and 4 bases from J, with 14 bases in between. Germline V lookup: CDR1 SGHDN, CDR2 FVKESK. This CDR3 has 14 amino acids. The CDR3 protein is CASSPGTSFYEQYF. In nucleotides, the CDR3 is TGTGCCAGCAGCCCCGGGACAAGCTTTTACGAGCAGTACTTC.

The V gene is TRBV10-3, the J gene TRBJ2-5; D is uncertain. Germline lookup yields CDR1 ENHRY and CDR2 SYGVKD. The CDR3 has 14 residues. V lost 3 bases and J 2 bases, leaving 10 bases between the germline ends. The CDR3 sequence is CAISDANQQETQYF. DNA of the CDR3: TGTGCCATCAGTGACGCGAACCAGCAAGAGACCCAGTACTTC.

The chain uses TRBV5-1 and TRBJ2-7, with D possibly matching TRBD2 (6 bases). V was clipped by 2 bases and J by 6 bases, with 9 bases between them. This CDR3 region has 12 residues. Germline V gene data show CDR1 as SGHRS and CDR2 as YFSETQ. CDR3 sequence reads: CASSFWGGEQYF. The DNA of the CDR3 is TGCGCCAGCAGCTTCTGGGGAGGCGAGCAGTACTTC.

The chain combines TRBV19 with TRBJ2-5, with D tentatively TRBD1 (6 bases). This CDR3 comprises 15 residues. Germline CDR1 LNHDA, CDR2 SQIVND (reference sequence). Trimming removed 3 bases from V and 5 bases from J, with 16 bases in between. The CDR3 nucleotides read TGTGCCAGTAGTATCGGCAGCCATAGGGGGGAGACCCAGTACTTC. Its translation: CASSIGSHRGETQYF.

By sample share, this clone is medium-sized. The rearrangement joins TRBV28 to TRBJ1-2, with TRBD1 matching 8 bases. The trim removed 6 bases at V and 8 bases at J, leaving 14 bases unmatched. In germline, CDR1 is MDHEN, CDR2 SYDVKM. CDR3 length: 15 amino acids. CDR3 loop: CASRTTAQGARGYTF. CDR3 DNA sequence: TGTGCCAGCAGAACCACCGCCCAGGGGGCGCGGGGCTACACCTTC.

This clone was counted between two and nine times. V is TRBV7-2 and J is TRBJ2-1; D is perhaps TRBD1 (5 bases). CDR1 and CDR2 from the germline V gene are SGHTA and FQGNSA. The CDR3 spans 15 residues. V lost 1 base to trimming and J lost 6 bases, with 13 bases between them. The DNA of the CDR3 is TGTGCCAGCAGCTTAGTAGGGGCCCCGAGCAATGAGCAGTTCTTC. This translates into CASSLVGAPSNEQFF. The complete variable domain, with remaining parts taken from reference TRBV7-2 and TRBJ2-1, reads GAGVSQSPSNKVTEKGKDVELRCDPISGHTALYWYRQSLGQGLEFLIYFQGNSAPDKSGLPSDRFSAERTGGSVSTLTIQRTQQEDSAVYLCASSLVGAPSNEQFFGPGTRLTVL.

The rearrangement joins TRBV7-8 to TRBJ2-7, with D maybe TRBD1 (5 bases). V dropped 4 bases and J dropped 3 bases, with 10 bases sitting between them. The CDR3 totals 13 residues. Germline CDR1 and CDR2: SGHVS and FQNEAQ. CDR3 nucleotides: TGTGCCAGCAGCTATGCAGGGCGCTACGAGCAGTACTTC. Protein sequence: CASSYAGRYEQYF.

The chain recombines TRBV6-6 with TRBJ2-7; 9 nucleotides align to TRBD1. V trimming: 6 bases; J trimming: 3 bases; junction bases outside the gene matches: 9. The CDR3 loop spans 15 amino acids. CDR1 MNHNY and CDR2 SVGAGI come from the germline V gene (reference sequence). The CDR3 protein is CASSPSGQGIYEQYF. DNA of the CDR3: TGTGCCAGCAGCCCCTCGGGACAGGGTATCTACGAGCAGTACTTC.